Listed below are T cell receptor beta chains from one sample, sequenced in a study of T cells in Graves' hyperthyroidism and ophthalmopathy. TCRdb called the multiplex PCR reads again in MiXCR, with one record for every CDR3 protein. The repertoire includes about 290,000 distinct CDR3 sequences, roughly a fifth of them detected once, and about two fifths sits in the top ten. The sequenced sample consisted of blood. The receptor source for this set is a man in his fifties or sixties with Graves' ophthalmopathy. The CDR3 runs from the conserved cysteine through the conserved F or W. A D gene is named only where the DNA matches it firmly. Clone size is not always given. Where it is, it says once, few, many or a class for expanded clones.

D,V,size,J,CDR3,DNA
TRBD1,TRBV2,.,TRBJ2-2,CASREAGGAITGELFF,TGTGCCAGCAGAGAGGCAGGGGGCGCGATCACCGGGGAGCTGTTTTTT
TRBD1,TRBV28,.,TRBJ1-2,CASRYAGTAISYTF,TGTGCCAGCAGGTACGCCGGGACAGCAATATCCTACACCTTC
TRBD2,TRBV18,many,TRBJ2-5,CASSTSASGNGETQYF,TGTGCCAGCTCCACTTCGGCTAGCGGGAATGGAGAGACCCAGTACTTC
TRBD2,TRBV29-1,many,TRBJ2-2,CSATGLAGVAGELFF,TGCAGCGCCACGGGACTAGCGGGAGTGGCCGGGGAGCTGTTTTTT
.,TRBV11-2,.,TRBJ1-5,CASSLVRGKDQPQHF,TGTGCCAGCAGCTTAGTCAGGGGAAAGGATCAGCCCCAGCATTTT
TRBD1,TRBV28,many,TRBJ1-1,CASSLLGRGLNTEAFF,TGTGCCAGCAGTTTATTGGGCAGGGGGTTGAACACTGAAGCTTTCTTT
TRBD1,TRBV6-1,few,TRBJ1-5,CASSRSGGPNQPQHF,TGTGCCAGCAGTCGATCAGGGGGCCCCAATCAGCCCCAGCATTTT
.,TRBV3-1,many,TRBJ2-2,CASSRARQITGELFF,TGTGCCAGCAGCCGGGCCAGACAGATCACCGGGGAGCTGTTTTTT
TRBD2,TRBV11-3,many,TRBJ2-1,CASSLSGLAGRGNEQFF,TGTGCCAGCAGCTTATCGGGACTAGCGGGGAGGGGCAATGAGCAGTTCTTC
.,TRBV12-3/TRBV12-4,few,TRBJ1-2,CASSGTYGRYTF,TGTGCCAGCAGTGGCACGTATGGTCGGTACACCTTC
.,TRBV5-1,.,TRBJ2-1,CASSGGLSGIARGEQFF,TGTGCCAGCAGCGGAGGACTGTCTGGGATTGCTCGGGGTGAGCAGTTCTTC
.,TRBV9,.,TRBJ2-3,CASSVGYPPSTDTQYF,TGTGCCAGCAGCGTAGGGTACCCTCCTAGCACAGATACGCAGTATTTT
.,TRBV27,.,TRBJ2-3,CASSSGPRTDTQYF,TGTGCCAGCAGTTCTGGACCACGCACAGATACGCAGTATTTT
.,TRBV18,many,TRBJ2-7,CASSPSLYEQYF,TGTGCCAGCTCACCGAGCCTCTACGAGCAGTACTTC
.,TRBV20-1,many,TRBJ2-7,CSARGSGGLYGEQYF,TGCAGTGCTAGAGGGTCAGGGGGACTTTACGGCGAGCAGTACTTC
.,TRBV7-2,.,TRBJ2-3,CASSLRWRIGSTEADTQYF,TGTGCCAGCAGCTTAAGATGGCGGATAGGATCAACCGAAGCAGATACGCAGTATTTT
.,TRBV7-2,.,TRBJ1-2,CASSPTPSNYGYTF,TGTGCCAGCAGCCCTACACCTTCTAACTATGGCTACACCTTC
.,TRBV10-3,few,TRBJ1-1,CAISDIGTSEAFF,TGTGCCATCAGTGATATAGGGACCAGTGAAGCTTTCTTT
TRBD1,TRBV7-9,few,TRBJ1-5,CASSLAGTGSSNQPQHF,TGTGCCAGCAGCTTAGCGGGGACAGGGTCTAGCAATCAGCCCCAGCATTTT
TRBD1,TRBV3-1,many,TRBJ2-1,CASSRDSYSLNEQFF,TGTGCCAGCAGCCGGGACAGTTATTCTCTCAATGAGCAGTTCTTC
.,TRBV28,many,TRBJ2-7,CASSGDTSLEQYF,TGTGCCAGCAGTGGGGACACCTCGCTGGAGCAGTACTTC
.,TRBV27,.,TRBJ1-1,CASSPLIGNTEAFF,TGTGCCAGCTCACCATTGATAGGGAACACTGAAGCTTTCTTT
.,TRBV18,.,TRBJ2-7,CASSQQDSYEQYF,TGTGCCAGCTCACAACAGGATTCCTACGAGCAGTACTTC
TRBD1,TRBV30,.,TRBJ1-5,CAWNDRGMGQPQHF,TGTGCCTGGAACGACAGGGGGATGGGTCAGCCCCAGCATTTT
.,TRBV19,.,TRBJ2-5,CASSMRSPYQQETQYF,TGTGCCAGTAGTATGCGGAGTCCTTACCAACAAGAGACCCAGTACTTC
.,TRBV6-1,.,TRBJ1-1,CASSDFDFWENTEAFF,TGTGCCAGCAGTGATTTTGACTTCTGGGAGAACACTGAAGCTTTCTTT
.,TRBV5-1,many,TRBJ1-2,CASSRAPEDGYTF,TGCGCCAGCAGCCGGGCCCCAGAGGATGGCTACACCTTC
.,TRBV14,.,TRBJ2-1,CASSQDLVGTRLFF,TGTGCCAGCAGCCAAGATCTGGTAGGGACCAGGCTGTTCTTC
TRBD1,TRBV12-3/TRBV12-4,many,TRBJ2-3,CASSLNTGTGTDTQYF,TGTGCCAGCAGTTTAAACACGGGGACAGGGACCGATACGCAGTATTTT
.,TRBV7-6,many,TRBJ1-1,CASSSIGPAANTEAFF,TGTGCCAGCAGCTCCATAGGCCCTGCGGCGAACACTGAAGCTTTCTTT
.,TRBV5-5,many,TRBJ2-7,CASRGNEGQYF,TGTGCCAGCAGGGGGAACGAGGGGCAGTACTTC
TRBD2,TRBV10-3,few,TRBJ2-1,CAISEVTSGKNEQFF,TGTGCCATCAGTGAGGTGACTAGCGGGAAGAATGAGCAGTTCTTC
.,TRBV29-1,many,TRBJ2-5,CSVESVGKETQYF,TGCAGCGTTGAATCAGTCGGAAAAGAGACCCAGTACTTC
.,TRBV7-8,few,TRBJ1-6,CASTPSSYNSPLHF,TGTGCCAGCACCCCGAGCTCCTATAATTCACCCCTCCACTTT
TRBD2,TRBV18,many,TRBJ2-1,CASSPFGDPSGRAPKRWQFF,TGTGCCAGCTCACCATTTGGCGACCCTAGCGGGAGGGCTCCTAAACGGTGGCAGTTCTTC
.,TRBV19,.,TRBJ2-3,CASKERVTDTQYF,TGTGCCAGTAAGGAGCGGGTCACAGATACGCAGTATTTT
TRBD1,TRBV20-1,many,TRBJ1-6,CSARVQGNSPLHF,TGCAGTGCTAGAGTACAGGGGAATTCACCCCTCCACTTT
TRBD2,TRBV6-1,few,TRBJ2-1,CASKPTGLAGAAYNEQFF,TGTGCCAGCAAACCTACGGGGCTAGCGGGAGCGGCCTACAATGAGCAGTTCTTC
TRBD2,TRBV7-3,.,TRBJ2-2,CASSSPGLAGGVAGELFF,TGTGCCAGCAGCTCACCGGGACTAGCGGGAGGCGTAGCCGGGGAGCTGTTTTTT
.,TRBV10-3,few,TRBJ2-3,CAISDPYTQYF,TGTGCCATCAGTGATCCCTATACGCAGTATTTT
.,TRBV7-2,few,TRBJ1-2,CASSFKRNSGYTF,TGTGCCAGCAGCTTTAAACGTAACTCTGGCTACACCTTC
.,TRBV20-1,.,TRBJ2-7,CSAGGALALSYEQYF,TGCAGTGCTGGGGGGGCCTTAGCGCTTTCCTACGAGCAGTACTTC